What follows are 28 T cell receptor beta chains derived from one specimen sequenced in a study of regulatory T cells in long-lasting Graves disease. Described time point: newly diagnosed GD, antithyroid drugs for less than 3 months. After RNA was extracted from PBMCs, the TCR library was made from it. Combining iRepertoire HTBI primers with Arm-PCR of CDR3 regions, the authors built TCR beta libraries. One entry per CDR3 protein results from TCRdb running MiXCR on the multiplex PCR reads. The sample includes 300,000 to 400,000 distinct CDR3 sequences, 15% of them seen just once. This material consisted of peripheral blood mononuclear cells (PBMCs), taken at new diagnosis, from a patient treated with antithyroid drugs. These receptors all stem from a female donor with Graves disease.

The rearrangement links TRBV3-1 to TRBJ2-7, with D unclear. CDR1 LGHDT and CDR2 YNNKEL come from the germline V gene (reference sequence). This CDR3 is built from 17 residues. Trimming stripped 0 bases from V and 1 base from J, with 16 bases between. The CDR3, as DNA: TGTGCCAGCAGCCAAGAGGGTGGGTTTGGCAATTCCTACGAGCAGTACTTC. Residues: CASSQEGGFGNSYEQYF.

This clonotype was detected only a few times. A read error is possible here, since a much larger clone lies one base away. The chain couples TRBV3-1 to TRBJ1-1, with no clear D. V was cut by 1 base and J by 0 bases, with 9 bases left in between. The germline CDR1 and CDR2 sequences are LGHDT and YNNKEL (reference sequence). The CDR3 has 15 amino acids. In nucleotides, the CDR3 is TGTGCCAGCAGCCAAGCTTCGACAATGAACACTGAAGCTTTCTTT. Amino acids: CASSQASTMNTEAFF.

There are many counts of this clonotype. This chain connects TRBV20-1 to TRBJ1-5; no clear D. V was clipped by 1 base and J by 1 base, with 5 bases between them. This CDR3 contains 13 residues. Germline values: CDR1 DFQATT, CDR2 SNEGSKA (reference sequence). CDR3 loop: CSARVDSNQPQHF. DNA for the CDR3: TGCAGTGCTAGAGTCGACAGCAATCAGCCCCAGCATTTT.

This clonotype appeared many times. This chain joins TRBV3-1 and TRBJ1-5, with D maybe TRBD1 (6 bases). Trimming took off 5 bases at V and 7 bases at J, with 21 bases between the two ends. In germline, CDR1 is LGHDT, CDR2 YNNKEL (reference sequence). There are 16 residues in the CDR3. The CDR3 DNA sequence: TGTGCCAGCAGCTCTTGCCGTCGGGGGGCTAGGCAGCCCCAGCATTTT. This encodes CASSSCRRGARQPQHF.

V and J are TRBV4-1 and TRBJ1-1; D call uncertain. Germline V gene data show CDR1 as MGHRA and CDR2 as YSYEKL. Deletions cut 4 bases from V and 0 bases from J, with 9 bases between. There are 14 residues in the CDR3. CDR3 bases: TGCGCCAGCAGCCCCCAGTGGTTGAACACTGAAGCTTTCTTT. Its translation is CASSPQWLNTEAFF.

Comment on this clonotype: One end of the junction is discordant with germline, which a read error may explain. The rearrangement uses TRBV30 and TRBJ2-3; D is unclear. The CDR3 runs to 14 residues. Germline CDR1 GTSNPN, CDR2 SVGIG (reference sequence). The CDR3 region has the DNA TGTGCCCGGAGTGACCCCCGGAGCACAGATACGCAGTATTTT. It translates to CARSDPRSTDTQYF.

This clonotype came up many times. V and J are TRBV5-4 and TRBJ2-5; TRBD1 matches 9 bases. The V and J ends lost 4 bases and 5 bases, in that order; junction bases with no gene match: 15. This CDR3 region has 17 residues. CDR1 is SGHNT and CDR2 is YYREEE in the germline V gene (reference sequence). The CDR3 DNA reads as TGTGCCAGCAGCCTAAAACAGGGGGCGCGTGTTCGGGAGACCCAGTACTTC. This codes for CASSLKQGARVRETQYF.

This clonotype came up many times. The V and J genes are TRBV27 and TRBJ1-5, with 7 bases matching TRBD1. This CDR3 has 15 amino acids. Trimming took 5 bases from V and 0 from J; bases not matched to a gene: 4. Germline assignment: CDR1 MNHEY and CDR2 SMNVEV (reference sequence). The DNA for the CDR3 is TGTGCCAGCAGTCCACAGGGGACTAGCAATCAGCCCCAGCATTTT. It encodes CASSPQGTSNQPQHF.

This clonotype was recorded at least ten times. The chain has TRBV4-1 and TRBJ1-1, with D unclear. Germline lookup yields CDR1 MGHRA and CDR2 YSYEKL. The ends were cut back, 7 bases at V and 3 bases at J, with 15 bases in the middle. The CDR3 spans 14 residues. CDR3 in amino acids: CASTPRLPDTEAFF. Here the CDR3 DNA reads TGCGCCAGCACTCCCAGACTACCTGACACTGAAGCTTTCTTT.

This clonotype was recorded at least ten times. V is TRBV3-1 and J is TRBJ1-1; D is possibly TRBD1 (5 bases). V gave up 0 bases and J gave up 1 base, with 12 bases separating them. The V gene's germline CDR1 is LGHDT and CDR2 YNNKEL (reference sequence). The CDR3 contains 16 residues. The CDR3 nucleotides are TGTGCCAGCAGCCAAGATGAGGGCAGGGCGAACACTGAAGCTTTCTTT. Protein: CASSQDEGRANTEAFF.

This clonotype was detected only once. The rearrangement links TRBV13 to TRBJ2-3, with a possible D match to TRBD1 (6 bases). Between the trimmed V and J ends, which lost 5 bases and 4 bases, there was a span of 22 bases. The CDR3 has 17 residues. Germline CDR1 and CDR2: PRHDT and FYEKMQ (reference sequence). Written as DNA, the CDR3 is TGTGCCAGCAGCCCCCAAGCTTGGGCAGGGGATGCAGATACGCAGTATTTT. It yields the protein CASSPQAWAGDADTQYF.

This clonotype was counted at least ten times. The chain uses TRBV24-1 and TRBJ2-1; D gene ambiguous. Trimming took off 4 bases at V and 7 bases at J, with 16 bases between the two ends. The CDR3 contains 15 residues. Germline loops: CDR1 KGHDR, CDR2 SFDVKD. CDR3 amino acids: CATSDLKVKYNEQFF. CDR3 DNA sequence: TGTGCCACCAGTGACCTGAAGGTCAAATATAATGAGCAGTTCTTC.

Ten or more counts support this clonotype. The chain carries TRBV6-1 and TRBJ1-6; D uncertain. Germline CDR1 MNHNS, CDR2 SASEGT. CDR3 size: 13 residues. V was clipped by 6 bases and J by 6 bases, with 9 bases between them. Here the CDR3 reads CASRGRFNSPLHF. In DNA form, the CDR3 reads TGTGCCAGCAGAGGACGGTTTAATTCACCCCTCCACTTT.

This clonotype was counted many times. The J gene is TRBJ2-2, the V gene TRBV20-1; 9 bases agree with TRBD1. Germline-derived CDR1 and CDR2 are DFQATT and SNEGSKA (reference sequence). V shed 6 bases, J shed 5 bases, and the junction held 7 bases outside the gene matches. This CDR3 comprises 14 residues. CDR3 coding DNA: TGCAGTGCACCGGACAGGGGAGGGACCGGGGAGCTGTTTTTT. This encodes CSAPDRGGTGELFF.

The chain employs TRBV9 and TRBJ1-2, with 7 bases lining up with TRBD1. V gave up 4 bases and J gave up 1 base; unmatched junction bases: 7. The CDR3 covers 15 residues. Germline V gene data show CDR1 as SGDLS and CDR2 as YYNGEE. The CDR3 protein is CASSPRTGFNYGYTF. The CDR3 DNA reads TGTGCCAGCAGCCCCCGGACAGGATTTAACTATGGCTACACCTTC.

The chain carries TRBV12-5 and TRBJ2-1; 7 bases are shared with TRBD2. The CDR3 is 12 amino acids. Germline CDR1 is LGHNT and CDR2 is FRNRAP. Germline trimming cut 5 bases from V and 10 bases from J; bases unmatched to any gene: 5. CDR3 coding DNA: TGTGCTAGTGGTACTCCGGGACTAGAGCAGTTCTTC. Translated: CASGTPGLEQFF. Looking up the rest from reference TRBV12-5 and TRBJ2-1 gives the full variable domain: DARVTQTPRHKVTEMGQEVTMRCQPILGHNTVFWYRQTMMQGLELLAYFRNRAPLDDSGMPKDRFSAEMPDATLATLKIQPSEPRDSAVYFCASGTPGLEQFFGPGTRLTVL.

This clonotype was counted ten times or more. The chain is built from TRBV9 and TRBJ2-3; D is unresolved. This CDR3 spans 14 amino acids. Germline V lookup: CDR1 SGDLS, CDR2 YYNGEE. The V gene lost 4 bases and the J gene lost 4 bases, with 13 bases spanning the gap. The CDR3 spells CASSSTGRPDTQYF. The CDR3 nucleotides read TGTGCCAGCAGCTCCACCGGACGTCCAGATACGCAGTATTTT.

In its sample, this clonotype was seen many times. V and J are TRBV7-3 and TRBJ2-5, with TRBD2 as a possible D gene (5 bases). This CDR3 is built from 13 residues. Deletions cut 2 bases from V and 3 bases from J, with 7 bases between. Germline CDR1 reads SGHTA; CDR2 reads FQGTGA. In nucleotides, the CDR3 is TGTGCCAGCAGCTTAGACTATAAAGAGACCCAGTACTTC. Translated, it gives CASSLDYKETQYF.

This clonotype was counted at least ten times. The chain combines TRBV12-3 or TRBV12-4 with TRBJ1-5; D remains ambiguous. CDR3 length: 15 residues. V dropped 4 bases and J dropped 3 bases, with 13 bases sitting between them. CDR3 DNA sequence: TGTGCCAGCAGTTGGTACCAAGGAGACAATCAGCCCCAGCATTTT. Translated, it gives CASSWYQGDNQPQHF.

This clonotype was seen many times. The rearrangement uses TRBV3-1 and TRBJ2-1; TRBD2 matches at 12 bases. The CDR3 sequence is 15 residues long. V lost 6 bases, J lost 4 bases, and 4 bases stayed unmatched. Germline V gene lookup returns CDR1 LGHDT and CDR2 YNNKEL (reference sequence). The CDR3 loop is CASSYLAGGYNEQFF. In DNA form, the CDR3 reads TGTGCCAGCAGTTACCTAGCGGGAGGGTACAATGAGCAGTTCTTC.

This clonotype was seen ten or more times. The CDR3 spells CASSLVAVMTQYF. CDR3 sequence (DNA): TGTGCCAGCAGCTTGGTAGCGGTTATGACGCAGTATTTT. V and J are TRBV5-6 and TRBJ2-3; possible D gene TRBD2, 6 bases. In germline, CDR1 is SGHDT, CDR2 YYEEEE. The CDR3 length is 13 residues. V was trimmed by 0 bases and J by 9 bases, leaving 11 bases between them.

This clonotype has just a few counts. A far larger clone is one base from this, pointing to a likely read error. This chain uses TRBV27 with TRBJ2-7; TRBD2 might be the D (5 bases). CDR1 and CDR2 (germline): MNHEY, SMNVEV (reference sequence). CDR3 size: 11 residues. V was cut by 6 bases and J by 3 bases, with 6 bases left in between. CDR3 sequence: CASRRVYEQYF. The DNA of the CDR3 is TGTGCCAGCAGGAGGGTCTACGAGCAGTACTTC.

This clonotype was seen many times. J is TRBJ2-3 and V is TRBV11-2; D may be TRBD1 (5 bases). This CDR3 contains 15 residues. The ends were cut back, 2 bases at V and 0 bases at J, with 9 bases in the middle. The germline V gene encodes CDR1 SGHAT and CDR2 FQNNGV. CDR3 loop: CASSLNRQSTDTQYF. CDR3 in DNA: TGTGCCAGCAGCTTAAATAGACAGAGCACAGATACGCAGTATTTT.

This clonotype came up many times. V usage is TRBV7-3 and J usage is TRBJ2-3; TRBD1 matches 7 bases. J gave up 2 bases and V 10 bases, and 9 bases lay outside the gene matches. Germline values: CDR1 SGHTA, CDR2 FQGTGA. CDR3 size: 14 residues. The CDR3 nucleotides are TGTGCCACCTCTCAGACAGGGCTCACAGATACGCAGTATTTT. It is translated as CATSQTGLTDTQYF.

V is TRBV7-8 and J is TRBJ2-5; TRBD1 aligns across 8 bases. V lost 6 bases, J lost 5 bases, and 20 bases stayed unmatched. The CDR3 covers 18 residues. Germline CDR1 SGHVS, CDR2 FQNEAQ. The CDR3 region has the DNA TGTGCCAGCAGATACGCCTTTGGGCCCAGGGGGCTGGAGGAGACCCAGTACTTC. This sequence encodes CASRYAFGPRGLEETQYF.

At least ten counts were recorded for this clonotype. The DNA for the CDR3 is TGTGCCTGGAGTGTAAAGCGGGAGCCCTACGAGCAGTACTTC. Translating it yields CAWSVKREPYEQYF. The chain combines TRBV30 with TRBJ2-7, with TRBD2 identical over 8 bases. This CDR3 spans 14 amino acids. The junction had 3 bases not matched to a gene; V was cut back by 0 bases and J by 2 bases. Germline V gene data show CDR1 as GTSNPN and CDR2 as SVGIG (reference sequence).

This clonotype turned up a few times. The chain recombines TRBV12-3 or TRBV12-4 with TRBJ2-3, with a tentative D call TRBD2 (6 bases). The CDR3 has 14 amino acids. Trimming removed 10 bases at V and 2 bases at J, with 16 bases between. CDR3 protein: CANTWEVPTDTQYF. The CDR3 DNA sequence: TGTGCCAACACGTGGGAGGTCCCCACAGATACGCAGTATTTT.

The chain employs TRBV7-9 and TRBJ2-5; possibly TRBD1 for D (8 bases). V was clipped by 4 bases and J by 5 bases, with 20 bases between them. This CDR3 spans 16 amino acids. CDR1 and CDR2 (germline): SEHNR, FQNEAQ (reference sequence). The CDR3 sequence is CASSYDPGQGGETQYF. The DNA for the CDR3 is TGTGCCAGCAGCTACGACCCTGGACAGGGAGGGGAGACCCAGTACTTC.